Only a few counts were recorded for the clone carrying this T cell receptor (beta chain). Its specificity is not known. These data belong to a study of blood T cells in healthy people across ages. For the second PCR, which ran for about 6 to 11 cycles, a sample-barcoded 5' primer and a J-beta primer mix were used. Tags on each cDNA molecule came from a template-switch adaptor with 12 random nucleotides. TCRdb used MiXCR to reprocess the 5' RACE reads, holding one entry per CDR3 protein. The sample records hundreds of thousands of distinct CDR3 sequences, 20% to 25% being singletons. The V end was cut by 7 bases, the J end by 3 bases, with 12 bases between. The germline V gene has CDR1 SNHLY and CDR2 FYNNEI. There are 13 residues in the CDR3. Study outcomes and limitations: PBMCs were not sorted, which prevented a conclusive comparison of naive versus antigen-experienced cells. Among T cells, TCR beta diversity per million cells dropped roughly linearly as age rose.

The source is a man aged 65-85 years in good health. The J gene is TRBJ2-5, the V gene TRBV2; no reliable D call. The sequenced sample consisted of blood. The CDR3 nucleotides are TGTGCCAGCACCGAGGTTAGGGAAGAGACCCAGTACTTC. Protein: CASTEVREETQYF. Full variable domain (rest looked up from reference TRBV2 and TRBJ2-5): EPEVTQTPSHQVTQMGQEVILRCVPISNHLYFYWYRQILGQKVEFLVSFYNNEISEKSEIFDDQFSVERPDGSNFTLKIRSTKLEDSAMYFCASTEVREETQYFGPGTRLLVL.